The 27 T cell receptor beta chains below were found in one sample sequenced in a study of T cells in Graves' hyperthyroidism and ophthalmopathy. What was amplified from RNA transcripts were TCR beta CDR3 regions. HTBI primers were the set used in a first-round RT-PCR of the TCR CDR3. TCRdb reprocessed the multiplex PCR reads with MiXCR, giving one entry per CDR3 protein. The sample shows under 500,000 distinct CDR3 sequences, about an eighth of them seen only once. The specimen was blood. These receptors originate from a man in his forties or fifties with Graves' ophthalmopathy.

The sample holds many counts of this clonotype. The rearrangement joins TRBV28 to TRBJ1-5, with D possibly being TRBD1 (5 bases). The V gene's germline CDR1 is MDHEN and CDR2 SYDVKM. The length of the CDR3 is 15 residues. V shed 3 bases and J shed 6 bases, with 15 bases lying between them. The CDR3 protein is CASSFQGAVRQPQHF. The DNA for the CDR3 is TGTGCCAGCAGTTTCCAAGGGGCCGTGCGTCAGCCCCAGCATTTT.

In this sample, this clonotype turned up many times. In nucleotides, the CDR3 is TGTGCCAGCAGTTGGACACCCGCCGTTTACGAGCAGTACTTC. Encoded protein: CASSWTPAVYEQYF. The chain employs TRBV27 and TRBJ2-7; tentatively, D is TRBD1 (5 bases). The CDR3 is 14 residues long. V lost 4 bases and J 4 bases, leaving 14 bases between the germline ends. Germline V gene data show CDR1 as MNHEY and CDR2 as SMNVEV (reference sequence).

This clonotype occurred a few times. The chain uses TRBV18 and TRBJ1-5, with D perhaps TRBD1 (6 bases). This CDR3 is 14 amino acids long. Germline loops: CDR1 KGHSH, CDR2 LQKENI. Trimming removed 2 bases at V and 3 bases at J, with 8 bases between. The CDR3 DNA is TGTGCCAGCTCACCATACAGGGTCAATCAGCCCCAGCATTTT. Its protein product is CASSPYRVNQPQHF.

At least ten counts were recorded for this clonotype. The chain recombines TRBV11-3 with TRBJ1-2; D might be TRBD1 (5 bases). CDR1 SGHNT and CDR2 YENEEA come from the germline V gene. The CDR3 has 14 amino acids. V was shortened by 1 base and J by 6 bases, with 12 bases between the two germline ends. DNA for the CDR3: TGTGCCAGCAGCTTAGTGGAGGGGACCGATGGCTACACCTTC. This codes for CASSLVEGTDGYTF.

This clonotype was seen at least ten times. This sequence joins TRBV20-1 and TRBJ1-6; D not resolved. There are 14 residues in the CDR3. The V and J ends lost 6 bases and 0 bases respectively, with 9 bases between them. Germline V gives CDR1 DFQATT, CDR2 SNEGSKA (reference sequence). In DNA form, the CDR3 reads TGCAGTGCAACGGATGACTCCTATAATTCACCCCTCCACTTT. Protein product: CSATDDSYNSPLHF.

The chain couples TRBV11-2 to TRBJ2-5, with 9 bases identical to TRBD2. The germline V gene has CDR1 SGHAT and CDR2 FQNNGV. Germline trimming cut 0 bases from V and 5 bases from J; bases unmatched to any gene: 19. There are 20 residues in the CDR3. The CDR3 sequence: CASSLDAGWLAGSLWETQYF. In DNA, the CDR3 is TGTGCCAGCAGCTTAGATGCGGGGTGGCTAGCGGGATCTCTCTGGGAGACCCAGTACTTC.

At least ten counts were recorded for this clonotype. The chain recombines TRBV27 with TRBJ2-3, with D unresolved. Germline CDR1 and CDR2: MNHEY and SMNVEV (reference sequence). V lost 5 bases and J lost 4, with 10 bases in between. CDR3 length equals 13 residues. The CDR3, as DNA: TGTGCCAGCAGTGACGGTGGGTCAGATACGCAGTATTTT. This encodes CASSDGGSDTQYF.

As regards this clonotype: A much larger clone lies a single base off, so this may be a read error. The chain employs TRBV10-3 and TRBJ2-3, with TRBD1 matching over 9 bases. Trimming at V came to 8 bases and at J to 4 bases, leaving 7 bases not matched to a gene. CDR1 is ENHRY and CDR2 is SYGVKD in the germline V gene. The CDR3 contains 14 residues. This chain's CDR3 is CAIAPGTGSDTQYF. The CDR3 DNA follows: TGTGCCATCGCTCCCGGGACAGGGTCAGATACGCAGTATTTT.

This clonotype was seen ten or more times. The V gene is TRBV5-1, the J gene TRBJ2-5; 14 positions agree with TRBD2. Trimming at V came to 3 bases and at J to 3 bases, leaving 10 bases not matched to a gene. Germline V CDR1 and CDR2: SGHRS, YFSETQ. This CDR3 has 18 residues. CDR3 DNA sequence: TGCGCCAGCAGCTCCGGGACTAGCGGGAGTTATCTGGAAGAGACCCAGTACTTC. Its translation is CASSSGTSGSYLEETQYF.

The CDR3 region has the DNA TGTGCCAGCAGGGAAGACAGGTCGGCTTTCTTT. The encoded protein is CASREDRSAFF. The chain carries TRBV12-3 or TRBV12-4 and TRBJ1-1; perhaps TRBD1 as D (6 bases). This CDR3 has 11 amino acids. V lost 6 bases and J lost 11, with 13 bases in between.

This clonotype was counted only a few times. The chain uses TRBV19 and TRBJ1-5; possible D gene TRBD1, 5 bases. Germline V gene data show CDR1 as LNHDA and CDR2 as SQIVND (reference sequence). The CDR3 sequence is 15 residues long. Trimming cost V 4 bases and J 2 bases, with 12 bases left between them. CDR3 in DNA: TGTGCCAGTAGTACCTCCGGGGGTGGCAATCAGCCCCAGCATTTT. Encoded protein: CASSTSGGGNQPQHF.

This clonotype was counted ten times or more. The chain recombines TRBV11-2 with TRBJ2-7; TRBD2 agrees at 9 bases. The V gene end was trimmed by 4 bases and the J gene end by 5 bases; junction bases not matched to a gene: 12. The CDR3 runs 16 residues. Germline lookup yields CDR1 SGHAT and CDR2 FQNNGV. The CDR3, as DNA: TGTGCCAGCAGCTCTTATCCGGGGACTAGCAACGACGAGCAGTACTTC. Its protein is CASSSYPGTSNDEQYF.

The gene calls are TRBV19 and TRBJ2-1; D is unresolved. The CDR3 is 15 residues long. Trimming cost V 3 bases and J 2 bases, with 11 bases left between them. The germline CDR1 and CDR2 sequences are LNHDA and SQIVND (reference sequence). CDR3 in amino acids: CASSMSEVPYNEQFF. The CDR3, as DNA: TGTGCCAGTAGTATGTCAGAAGTTCCCTACAATGAGCAGTTCTTC.

The CDR3 region has the DNA TGCGCCAGCAGCTTGGGACAAGGCCGAGGTAGCGAGCAGTACTTC. Translated, it gives CASSLGQGRGSEQYF. The chain employs TRBV5-1 and TRBJ2-7; D not certain. The CDR3 runs to 15 residues. Trimming removed 0 bases at V and 6 bases at J, with 16 bases between. Germline CDR1 and CDR2: SGHRS and YFSETQ.

The chain joins TRBV7-9 to TRBJ1-1, with D perhaps TRBD1 (5 bases). This CDR3 contains 12 residues. The V gene's germline CDR1 is SEHNR and CDR2 FQNEAQ (reference sequence). V was cut by 3 bases and J by 6 bases, with 8 bases left in between. CDR3 loop: CASSFLGAEAFF. For the CDR3, the DNA is TGTGCCAGCAGCTTTTTGGGGGCTGAAGCTTTCTTT.

This clonotype was recorded at least ten times. V and J are TRBV11-2 and TRBJ2-1; no clear D. Per the germline V gene, CDR1 is SGHAT and CDR2 is FQNNGV. The V end lost 3 bases, the J end lost 2 bases, and 8 bases lay between the germline ends. The CDR3 runs 14 residues. The DNA for the CDR3 is TGTGCCAGCAGCTTTTACAAAACCTACAATGAGCAGTTCTTC. This gives the protein CASSFYKTYNEQFF. The full variable domain, completed using reference TRBV11-2 and TRBJ2-1, is EAGVAQSPRYKIIEKRQSVAFWCNPISGHATLYWYQQILGQGPKLLIQFQNNGVVDDSQLPKDRFSAERLKGVDSTLKIQPAKLEDSAVYLCASSFYKTYNEQFFGPGTRLTVL.

Ten or more counts support this clonotype. V is TRBV5-6 and J is TRBJ1-2; 7 nucleotides line up with TRBD1. CDR1 is SGHDT, CDR2 YYEEEE, per germline. The CDR3 runs to 14 residues. V shed 4 bases and J 5 bases; nucleotides not matched to a gene: 8. CDR3: CASSPRGGAYGYTF. The DNA of the CDR3 is TGTGCCAGCAGCCCCAGGGGGGGCGCTTATGGCTACACCTTC.

This clonotype came up a few times. V is TRBV5-1 and J is TRBJ2-1; TRBD2 matches 9 bases. The CDR3 covers 16 residues. Trimming took 0 bases from V and 6 from J; bases not matched to a gene: 7. Germline CDR1 reads SGHRS; CDR2 reads YFSETQ. This chain's CDR3 is CASSLVAGGPVNEQFF. The CDR3 coding sequence is TGCGCCAGCAGCTTGGTGGCGGGAGGGCCCGTCAATGAGCAGTTCTTC.

This chain uses TRBV24-1 with TRBJ2-1, with unresolved D. The CDR3 consists of 13 residues. Germline assignment: CDR1 KGHDR and CDR2 SFDVKD. Trimming pared 6 bases from V and 1 base from J, leaving 6 bases between. CDR3 nucleotides: TGTGCCACCAGTCTCGATTCCTACAATGAGCAGTTCTTC. The encoded protein is CATSLDSYNEQFF.

This clonotype has a handful of counts. The chain uses TRBV19 and TRBJ2-5; 10 nucleotides align to TRBD1. CDR3 length: 15 amino acids. The ends lost 5 bases at V and 2 bases at J; junction bases unmatched: 5. Per the germline V gene, CDR1 is LNHDA and CDR2 is SQIVND (reference sequence). The chain's CDR3 is CASSGGTGAQETQYF. The CDR3 coding sequence is TGTGCCAGTAGTGGTGGGACAGGGGCACAAGAGACCCAGTACTTC.

Regarding this clonotype: Since a much larger clone is just one base distant, this may be a read error. This chain uses TRBV7-9 with TRBJ1-4, with a tentative D call TRBD1 (5 bases). Germline values: CDR1 SEHNR, CDR2 FQNEAQ (reference sequence). This CDR3 spans 16 amino acids. The CDR3 is CVSSYLSGRQSEKLFF. CDR3 DNA sequence: TGTGTCAGCAGCTATTTGTCGGGACGCCAGAGCGAAAAACTGTTTTTT.

This clonotype was counted only a few times. This chain connects TRBV20-1 to TRBJ2-3; D gene uncertain. The CDR3 sequence is 14 residues long. Trimming pared 0 bases from V and 9 bases from J, leaving 16 bases between. Germline-derived CDR1 and CDR2 are DFQATT and SNEGSKA (reference sequence). CDR3 DNA sequence: TGCAGTGCTAGAGATCCTAGGCCCCCGAGCACGCAGTATTTT. Its protein is CSARDPRPPSTQYF.

This chain links TRBV20-1 with TRBJ2-2, with TRBD1 as a possible D gene (6 bases). Between the trimmed V and J ends, which lost 3 bases and 0 bases, there was a span of 8 bases. The germline gives CDR1 DFQATT, CDR2 SNEGSKA (reference sequence). The CDR3 has 14 residues. The CDR3 spells CSARAGANTGELFF. CDR3 bases: TGCAGTGCTAGGGCAGGGGCGAACACCGGGGAGCTGTTTTTT.

The J gene is TRBJ1-6, the V gene TRBV7-3; D uncertain. In germline, CDR1 is SGHTA, CDR2 FQGTGA. V dropped 0 bases and J dropped 8 bases, with 5 bases sitting between them. The CDR3 runs to 13 residues. CDR3 in DNA: TGTGCCAGCAGCTTAACACTTGATTCACCCCTCCACTTT. It encodes CASSLTLDSPLHF.

This clonotype appeared many times. The J gene is TRBJ2-1, the V gene TRBV6-5; D gene unclear. Between the trimmed V and J ends, which lost 2 bases and 7 bases, there was a span of 12 bases. CDR3 length: 14 amino acids. The germline V gene encodes CDR1 MNHEY and CDR2 SVGAGI. This CDR3 is CASSYLFRGNEQFF. In nucleotides, the CDR3 is TGTGCCAGCAGTTACCTCTTCCGCGGTAATGAGCAGTTCTTC.

The chain recombines TRBV5-1 with TRBJ2-5, with D possibly called TRBD1 or TRBD2 (6 bases each). The CDR3 sequence is 15 residues long. Germline CDR1 reads SGHRS; CDR2 reads YFSETQ. Trimming stripped 0 bases from V and 5 bases from J, with 14 bases between. CDR3 sequence (DNA): TGCGCCAGCAGCTTGGATGGTCGGAGGGGGGAGACCCAGTACTTC. Encoded protein: CASSLDGRRGETQYF.

On this clonotype: A much larger clone lies one base from this, so it may be a read error. The rearrangement joins TRBV10-1 to TRBJ2-1; 10 bases are shared with TRBD2. V was pared by 11 bases and J by 7 bases, with 14 bases of the junction left unmatched. Germline V gene lookup returns CDR1 WNHNN and CDR2 SYGVQD (reference sequence). The CDR3 covers 15 residues. This CDR3 reads CAGMASGSFGNEQFF. The CDR3 region has the DNA TGCGCCGGCATGGCTAGCGGGAGTTTCGGGAATGAGCAGTTCTTC.